The T cell receptor (beta chain) described here comes from a study of shared clonotypes between healthy human individuals. Study overall: Contributing individuals were a couple of females and a few males aged 18 to 49. Per donor, CD8 memory used one plate, CD8 naive used two, CD4 memory used three and CD4 naive used three.

CD45RO-negative cells were positively selected for CCR7, leaving out terminally differentiated effector memory CD45RA+ cells. Notes on this clone: The target antigen is unknown.

Study observations and caveats: Several donors had 5% to 6.5% of their naive CD4 clonotypes in common.

Once extracted for a subset, genomic DNA was divided evenly among several immunoSEQ plates. Assay used: immunoSEQ multiplex PCR; TCRdb lists only in-frame clones, some missing. The sample lists a few hundred thousand clones; over 95% were seen once. The TCR comes from a woman under 40 in good health. The specimen sequenced was naive CD8+ T cells sorted from blood.

In DNA, the CDR3 is TGTGCCAGCAGTTTAGGGGAGGGCCCCTACAATGAGCAGTTCTTC. It translates to CASSLGEGPYNEQFF. The chain combines TRBV28 with TRBJ2-1; 7 bases line up with TRBD2. The CDR3 is 15 amino acids. J gave up 2 bases and V 2 bases, and 3 bases lay outside the gene matches. The germline V gene encodes CDR1 MDHEN and CDR2 SYDVKM.